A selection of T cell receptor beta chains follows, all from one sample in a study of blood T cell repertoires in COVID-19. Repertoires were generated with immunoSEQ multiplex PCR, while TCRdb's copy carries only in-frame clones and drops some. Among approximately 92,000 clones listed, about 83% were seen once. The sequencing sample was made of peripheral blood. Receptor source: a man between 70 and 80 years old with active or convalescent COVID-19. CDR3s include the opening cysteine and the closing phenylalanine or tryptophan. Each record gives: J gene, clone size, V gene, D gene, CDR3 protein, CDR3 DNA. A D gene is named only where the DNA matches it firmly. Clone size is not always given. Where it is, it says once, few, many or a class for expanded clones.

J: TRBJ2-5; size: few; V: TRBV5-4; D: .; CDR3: CASSPRAGRQETQYF; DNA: TGTGCCAGCAGCCCCCGGGCAGGGAGGCAAGAGACCCAGTACTTC
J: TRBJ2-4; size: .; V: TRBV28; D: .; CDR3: CASSLMGTKNIQYF; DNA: TGTGCCAGCAGTTTAATGGGCACCAAAAACATTCAGTACTTC
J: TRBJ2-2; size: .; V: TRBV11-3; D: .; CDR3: CASSLQTGELFF; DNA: TGTGCCAGCAGCTTACAGACCGGGGAGCTGTTTTTT
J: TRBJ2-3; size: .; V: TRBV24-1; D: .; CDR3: CATSHPGTDTQYF; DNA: TGTGCCACCAGTCACCCGGGCACAGATACGCAGTATTTT
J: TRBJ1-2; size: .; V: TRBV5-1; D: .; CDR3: CASSLVPGVYGYTF; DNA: TGCGCCAGCAGCTTGGTCCCGGGGGTCTATGGCTACACCTTC
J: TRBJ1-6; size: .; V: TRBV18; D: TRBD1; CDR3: CASSLDQTGTNSPLHF; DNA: TGTGCCAGCTCACTGGACCAGACAGGGACCAATTCACCCCTCCACTTT
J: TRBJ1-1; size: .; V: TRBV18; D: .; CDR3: CASSPNQGLGDTEAFF; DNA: TGTGCCAGCTCCCCGAATCAGGGGCTAGGAGACACTGAAGCTTTCTTT
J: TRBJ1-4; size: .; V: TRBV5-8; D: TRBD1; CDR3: CASSGLTGLATNEKLFF; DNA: TGTGCCAGCAGCGGACTGACAGGGCTAGCAACTAATGAAAAACTGTTTTTT
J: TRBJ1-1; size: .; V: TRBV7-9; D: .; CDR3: CASSPNVGADTEAFF; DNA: TGTGCCAGCAGCCCGAACGTAGGGGCGGACACTGAAGCTTTCTTT
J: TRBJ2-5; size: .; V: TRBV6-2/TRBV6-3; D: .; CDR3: CASSWGRDETQYF; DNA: TGTGCCAGCAGTTGGGGGCGAGATGAGACCCAGTACTTC
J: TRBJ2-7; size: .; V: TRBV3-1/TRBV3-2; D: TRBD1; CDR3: CASRPGQGAYEQYF; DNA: TGTGCCAGCAGACCGGGACAGGGAGCCTACGAGCAGTACTTC
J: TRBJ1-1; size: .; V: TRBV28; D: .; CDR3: CASTRQLYTEAFF; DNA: TGTGCCAGCACAAGACAGCTCTACACTGAAGCTTTCTTT
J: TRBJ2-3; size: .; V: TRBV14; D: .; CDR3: CASSPRGYYTQYF; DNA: TGTGCCAGCAGCCCAAGGGGGTACTATACGCAGTATTTT
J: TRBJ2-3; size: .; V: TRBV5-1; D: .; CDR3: CASSLGSPADTQYF; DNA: TGCGCCAGCAGCTTGGGTTCTCCGGCAGATACGCAGTATTTT
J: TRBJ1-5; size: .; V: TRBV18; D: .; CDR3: CASSPAGLNQPQHF; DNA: TGTGCCAGCTCACCAGCAGGGCTCAATCAGCCCCAGCATTTT